This TCR beta chain was identified in a study of T-cell reconstitution after alpha-beta-depleted transplantation in children. Concerning this clonotype: Its cognate antigen is unknown.

CDR3 length equals 13 residues. Germline V gives CDR1 MNHNS, CDR2 SASEGT. The V end lost 6 bases, the J end lost 2 bases, and 7 bases lay between the germline ends. Unique molecular identifiers were built into the TCRbeta library. MiXCR, run by TCRdb on the PCR reads, gives a single entry per CDR3 protein. The data contain 800,000 to 1,000,000 distinct CDR3 sequences, about 29% of them singletons. Study-wide results and limits: There were some patients whose high TCRbeta diversity at day 60 came from surviving recipient T cells and thymic progenitors. The main origin of T-cell counts and diversity one year after transplant was newly produced T cells. About two months after transplant, alpha-beta T cells reportedly came from several hundred expanded graft clones.

The starting material was PBMCs, mostly from graft donor cells, obtained 360 days after TCRalphabeta/CD19-depleted stem cell transplant. This clonotype was obtained from a boy younger than two who had a stem cell transplant for SCID, so the T cells may come from the graft donor. The genes are TRBV6-1 and TRBJ2-2; D gene unclear. CDR3 in amino acids: CASRWSNTGELFF. CDR3 coding DNA: TGTGCCAGCAGGTGGTCAAACACCGGGGAGCTGTTTTTT.